This T cell receptor (beta chain) was sequenced in a study of cytomegalovirus exposure and HLA in healthy donors. Study-wide findings and caveats: Most TCR sequences were seen very rarely across donors, but some public TCRs occurred in many.

To note about this clone: Its antigen is not identified.

PCR employed 60 Vbeta and 13 Jbeta primers. Generated by immunoSEQ multiplex PCR, the TCRdb table keeps only in-frame clones and is missing some. The table lists about 130,000 clones, 80% of them singletons. The CDR3 is 16 amino acids. Per the germline V gene, CDR1 is SGHRS and CDR2 is YFSETQ. Trimming removed 2 bases from V and 8 bases from J; junction bases left unmatched: 14. The clonotype was recovered from a middle-aged man in good health and CMV-seronegative. Sequencing used PBMCs. The gene calls are TRBV5-1 and TRBJ1-2; TRBD1 matches 8 bases. The CDR3 loop is CASSFPGQGGLGGYTF. DNA of the CDR3: TGCGCCAGCAGCTTCCCTGGACAGGGAGGTTTAGGAGGCTACACCTTC. Based on the CDR3 plus reference TRBV5-1 and TRBJ1-2, the full variable domain is KAGVTQTPRYLIKTRGQQVTLSCSPISGHRSVSWYQQTPGQGLQFLFEYFSETQRNKGNFPGRFSGRQFSNSRSEMNVSTLELGDSALYLCASSFPGQGGLGGYTFGSGTRLTVV.